Listed below are T cell receptor beta chains from one sample, sequenced in a study of spatial heterogeneity in lung cancer. Using its own MiXCR run on the 5' RACE reads, TCRdb lists one record per CDR3 protein. Among about 94,000 distinct CDR3 sequences listed, roughly a fifth were seen once. The input for sequencing was PBMCs, taken at follow-up. These receptors were taken from a male donor with early-stage non-small cell lung cancer. The CDR3 runs from the conserved cysteine through the conserved F or W. The D gene is left open where the match is weak. Expanded clones get a size class; other rows say once, few or many, or leave the size out.

d_call,clone_size,j_call,v_call,cdr3_aa,cdr3_nt
NA,few,TRBJ1-2,TRBV10-3,CAISGTESYGYTF,TGTGCCATCAGCGGAACAGAGTCCTATGGCTACACCTTC
TRBD2,few,TRBJ2-1,TRBV6-5,CASSSDSGRASFNEQFF,TGTGCCAGCAGTTCGGATAGCGGGAGGGCCTCCTTTAATGAGCAGTTCTTC
NA,NA,TRBJ2-7,TRBV20-1,CSASGTVGEQYF,TGCAGTGCTAGCGGTACCGTTGGGGAGCAGTACTTC
NA,many,TRBJ2-3,TRBV20-1,CSVRTPSASTDTQYF,TGCAGTGTTCGGACTCCCTCGGCCTCCACAGATACGCAGTATTTT
NA,few,TRBJ2-2,TRBV20-1,CSARASGRSNTGELFF,TGCAGTGCTAGAGCGTCTGGACGGTCGAACACCGGGGAGCTGTTTTTT
NA,NA,TRBJ2-2,TRBV5-5,CASSLTSTGSNTGELFF,TGTGCCAGCAGCCTAACTAGCACAGGGTCGAACACCGGGGAGCTGTTTTTT
NA,NA,TRBJ1-1,TRBV29-1,CSVVRVRITEAFF,TGCAGCGTTGTCAGGGTTCGAATCACTGAAGCTTTCTTT
TRBD1,NA,TRBJ1-5,TRBV12-3/TRBV12-4,CASSLAGGGQPQHF,TGTGCCAGCAGTTTAGCAGGGGGCGGGCAGCCCCAGCATTTT
TRBD2,NA,TRBJ2-1,TRBV11-2,CASSLDFGTSGTNEQFF,TGTGCCAGCAGCTTAGATTTCGGGACTAGCGGGACGAATGAGCAGTTCTTC
TRBD1,few,TRBJ2-1,TRBV5-6,CASSFRDSYNEQFF,TGTGCCAGCAGCTTCCGGGACAGTTACAATGAGCAGTTCTTC
NA,few,TRBJ1-2,TRBV5-1,CASRGADFGYTF,TGCGCCAGCAGAGGCGCTGACTTTGGCTACACCTTC
TRBD1,NA,TRBJ2-1,TRBV6-5,CASTIDRAYNEQFF,TGTGCCAGCACAATCGACAGGGCCTACAATGAGCAGTTCTTC
NA,NA,TRBJ1-6,TRBV25-1,CASSEFRGSPLHF,TGTGCCAGCAGTGAATTCAGGGGTTCACCCCTCCACTTT
NA,NA,TRBJ2-7,TRBV12-5,CASGLEPGTPSYF,TGTGCTAGTGGTTTGGAACCCGGGACACCCTCGTACTTC
TRBD1,many,TRBJ2-3,TRBV29-1,CSGGRDSSTDTQYF,TGCAGCGGAGGCCGGGACAGTAGCACAGATACGCAGTATTTT
NA,few,TRBJ1-1,TRBV30,CAWTDRNTEAFF,TGTGCCTGGACTGACAGAAACACTGAAGCTTTCTTT
TRBD1,once,TRBJ1-3,TRBV3-1,CASSRTGQGGATTIYF,TGTGCCAGCAGCCGAACAGGACAGGGGGGCGCGACAACCATATATTTT
NA,NA,TRBJ2-2,TRBV5-1,CASSLPAGNTGELFF,TGCGCCAGCAGCCTGCCGGCGGGAAACACCGGGGAGCTGTTTTTT
NA,NA,TRBJ1-1,TRBV20-1,CSASPRSTEAFF,TGCAGTGCTAGTCCGAGGAGCACTGAAGCTTTCTTT
NA,few,TRBJ2-5,TRBV20-1,CSAPDGQTQYF,TGCAGTGCTCCGGACGGGCAGACCCAGTACTTC
NA,NA,TRBJ2-5,TRBV20-1,CSARDSSGGRQETQYF,TGCAGTGCTAGAGATTCGAGCGGAGGTAGACAAGAGACCCAGTACTTC
NA,NA,TRBJ2-1,TRBV7-9,CASSSRGSYNEQFF,TGTGCCAGCAGCTCTCGGGGCTCCTACAATGAGCAGTTCTTC
TRBD1,NA,TRBJ2-7,TRBV7-2,CASSPTAGQGYEQYF,TGTGCCAGCAGCCCAACCGCGGGACAGGGCTACGAGCAGTACTTC
NA,NA,TRBJ2-3,TRBV7-6,CASSLGSAGTDTQYF,TGTGCCAGCAGCTTAGGGTCCGCCGGGACAGATACGCAGTATTTT
NA,NA,TRBJ2-1,TRBV2,CASSDVLETDEQFF,TGTGCCAGCAGTGACGTTCTAGAAACCGATGAGCAGTTCTTC
NA,NA,TRBJ1-1,TRBV20-1,CSFRDTNPNTEAFF,TGCAGTTTCAGGGACACCAATCCTAACACTGAAGCTTTCTTT
NA,NA,TRBJ1-2,TRBV25-1,CASSEGGERAYGYTF,TGTGCCAGCAGTGAAGGAGGAGAAAGGGCCTATGGCTACACCTTC